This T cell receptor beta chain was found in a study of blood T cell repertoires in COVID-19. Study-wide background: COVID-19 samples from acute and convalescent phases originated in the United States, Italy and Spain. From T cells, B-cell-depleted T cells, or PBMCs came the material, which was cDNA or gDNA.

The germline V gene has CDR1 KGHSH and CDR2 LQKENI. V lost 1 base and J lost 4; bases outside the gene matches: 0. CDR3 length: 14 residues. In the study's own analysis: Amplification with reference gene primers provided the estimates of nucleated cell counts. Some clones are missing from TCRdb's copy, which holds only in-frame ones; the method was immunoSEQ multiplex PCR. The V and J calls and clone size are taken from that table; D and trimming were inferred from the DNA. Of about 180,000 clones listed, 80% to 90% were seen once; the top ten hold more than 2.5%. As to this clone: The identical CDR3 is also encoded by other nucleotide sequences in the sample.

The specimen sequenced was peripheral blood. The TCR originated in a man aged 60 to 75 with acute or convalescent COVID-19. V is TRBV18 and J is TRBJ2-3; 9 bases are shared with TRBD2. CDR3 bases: TGTGCCAGCTCACCACTAGCGGGAGCAGATACGCAGTATTTT. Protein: CASSPLAGADTQYF.